The 29 T cell receptor beta chains in this list originate from one sample, sequenced in a study of blood T cells in healthy people across ages. Next came a second PCR, run for about 7 to 12 cycles, which used a sample-barcoded 5' primer along with a J-beta primer mix. TCRdb re-analysed the 5' RACE reads in MiXCR, keeping a single row per CDR3 protein. The table has 700,000 to 900,000 distinct CDR3 sequences, about 26% seen once. The data also belong to a second study, concerning T cells of mothers and their children.

The sequenced sample consisted of blood. These receptors originate from a boy aged 10-17 years in good health.

This clonotype was seen more than once but under ten times. This chain connects TRBV27 to TRBJ2-3; maybe TRBD1 (6 bases). Trimming left V 2 bases short and J 9 bases short, with 12 bases between. Germline V lookup: CDR1 MNHEY, CDR2 SMNVEV (reference sequence). This CDR3 is 13 amino acids long. The CDR3 nucleotides read TGTGCCAGCAGTTTAACGGGGCAGGGGACGCAGTATTTT. This gives the protein CASSLTGQGTQYF.

This clonotype has only a few counts. CDR3 amino acids: CASSYGAYSYNEQFF. Here the CDR3 DNA reads TGTGCCAGCAGTTATGGGGCGTACTCCTACAATGAGCAGTTCTTC. The chain recombines TRBV6-5 with TRBJ2-1, with D perhaps TRBD1 (5 bases). The CDR3 totals 15 residues. CDR1 is MNHEY, CDR2 SVGAGI, per germline. Trimming took 3 bases from V and 0 from J, leaving 9 bases between them.

This clonotype came up a few times. The rearrangement uses TRBV5-1 and TRBJ1-2, with 7 bases identical to TRBD1. The CDR3 extends over 13 amino acids. The J segment lost 6 bases and the V segment lost 7 bases, leaving 9 bases of the junction unmatched. Germline V lookup: CDR1 SGHRS, CDR2 YFSETQ. CDR3: CASGRGQEDGYTF. In DNA form, the CDR3 reads TGCGCCAGCGGAAGAGGACAGGAGGATGGCTACACCTTC.

This sequence joins TRBV21-1 and TRBJ1-1; the table assigns TRBD1, which was not confirmed against the DNA. TRBV21-1 is marked as a pseudogene. This CDR3 has 15 amino acids. The CDR3 sequence: CASMQDPGTNTEAFF. CDR3 DNA sequence: TGTGCCAGCATGCAGGACCCTGGGACGAACACTGAAGCTTTCTTT.

This chain's CDR3 is CASSLDKPRADTQYF. DNA of the CDR3: TGTGCCAGCAGCCTGGACAAGCCTCGCGCAGATACGCAGTATTTT. V gene TRBV11-2 combines with J gene TRBJ2-3; a possible D gene is TRBD1 (5 bases). CDR1 and CDR2 (germline): SGHAT, FQNNGV. V was clipped by 5 bases and J by 4 bases, with 16 bases between them. This CDR3 has 15 amino acids.

The genes are TRBV3-1 and TRBJ2-3; a possible D gene is TRBD1 (6 bases). Between the trimmed V and J ends, which lost 1 base and 4 bases, there was a span of 18 bases. Germline V lookup: CDR1 LGHDT, CDR2 YNNKEL (reference sequence). The CDR3 loop spans 17 amino acids. The CDR3 here is CASSQAFQKKGADTQYF. Here the CDR3 DNA reads TGTGCCAGCAGCCAAGCTTTTCAGAAAAAGGGGGCAGATACGCAGTATTTT.

CDR3 sequence reads: CSVSLPGRTRGYTF. The CDR3, as DNA: TGCAGCGTTTCGCTGCCGGGACGGACGAGGGGCTACACCTTC. The rearrangement links TRBV29-1 to TRBJ1-2; maybe TRBD1 (5 bases). Trimming took off 5 bases at V and 8 bases at J, with 21 bases between the two ends. The V gene's germline CDR1 is SQVTM and CDR2 ANQGSEA. The CDR3 has 14 residues.

As concerns this clonotype: Since a much larger clone is just one base distant, this may be a read error. V usage is TRBV27 and J usage is TRBJ2-5; 11 nucleotides match TRBD2. The CDR3 consists of 14 residues. V was clipped by 7 bases and J by 2 bases; unmatched bases: 3. CDR1 MNHEY and CDR2 SMNVEV come from the germline V gene (reference sequence). The CDR3 loop reads CASKTSGVQETQYF. The DNA of the CDR3 is TGTGCCAGCAAGACTAGCGGGGTACAAGAGACCCAGTACTTC.

This clonotype was observed a few times. The chain couples TRBV20-1 to TRBJ2-1; 9 bases map to TRBD2. The J call is doubtful: the DNA matches TRBJ2-7 better. Germline lookup yields CDR1 DFQATT and CDR2 SNEGSKA (reference sequence). The CDR3 has 14 amino acids. CDR3 bases: TGCAGTGCTAGAGTAGCTAGCGGGGTCTACGAGCAGTACTTC. This gives the protein CSARVASGVYEQYF.

This clonotype was found many times. The chain joins TRBV10-3 to TRBJ2-7; no clear D gene. The CDR3 is 14 amino acids. Germline CDR1 ENHRY, CDR2 SYGVKD. V shed 0 bases and J shed 0 bases, with 6 bases lying between them. In DNA form, the CDR3 reads TGTGCCATCAGTGAGTCCCACAGCTCCTACGAGCAGTACTTC. It codes for CAISESHSSYEQYF.

This clonotype was seen only a few times. The rearrangement uses TRBV5-1 and TRBJ2-7; TRBD1 is a possible D gene (6 bases). Looked up from germline, CDR1 is SGHRS and CDR2 is YFSETQ. V lost 6 bases and J 3 bases, leaving 16 bases between the germline ends. This CDR3 spans 14 amino acids. CDR3 sequence: CASTRTTGHYEQYF. The CDR3 nucleotides read TGCGCCAGCACTAGGACCACAGGGCACTACGAGCAGTACTTC.

This clonotype was observed a few times. The J gene is TRBJ2-3, the V gene TRBV20-1, with TRBD2 matching over 9 bases. The CDR3 extends over 18 amino acids. From germline, CDR1 is DFQATT and CDR2 SNEGSKA (reference sequence). Germline trimming cut 1 base from V and 2 bases from J; bases unmatched to any gene: 13. The DNA of the CDR3 is TGCAGTGCTAGAGCGGGCGGGGGGGCCTTAAGTTACACAGATACGCAGTATTTT. Translated: CSARAGGGALSYTDTQYF.

This chain connects TRBV20-1 to TRBJ1-1; D remains unclear. The CDR3 contains 11 residues. The V and J ends lost 3 bases and 2 bases respectively, with 4 bases between them. Germline loops: CDR1 DFQATT, CDR2 SNEGSKA (reference sequence). CDR3 amino acids: CSASFNTEAFF. The DNA for the CDR3 is TGCAGTGCTAGTTTCAACACTGAAGCTTTCTTT.

V usage is TRBV5-1 and J usage is TRBJ2-5; D is perhaps TRBD1 (6 bases). Trimming stripped 5 bases from V and 1 base from J, with 15 bases between. The CDR3 extends over 15 amino acids. Germline lookup yields CDR1 SGHRS and CDR2 YFSETQ. The CDR3 protein is CASSSQGPPQETQYF. CDR3 coding DNA: TGCGCCAGCAGTTCGCAGGGGCCTCCCCAAGAGACCCAGTACTTC.

This clonotype has only a few counts. V usage is TRBV5-1 and J usage is TRBJ2-4; weak D call: TRBD2 (6 bases). V was cut by 2 bases and J by 5 bases, with 11 bases left in between. Looked up from germline, CDR1 is SGHRS and CDR2 is YFSETQ. The CDR3 has 14 residues. CDR3 protein: CASSFKGGQNIQYF. The CDR3 coding sequence is TGCGCCAGCAGCTTTAAGGGAGGCCAAAACATTCAGTACTTC.

This chain joins TRBV5-4 and TRBJ1-3; no clear D. Looked up from germline, CDR1 is SGHNT and CDR2 is YYREEE (reference sequence). With 0 bases removed from V and 0 bases from J, the gap between germline ends came to 19 bases. The CDR3 totals 19 residues. The CDR3 bases are TGTGCCAGCAGCTTGGACGGGGTTGGCAGGCCCGGCTCTGGAAACACCATATATTTT. This translates into CASSLDGVGRPGSGNTIYF.

The table lists this clonotype with a few counts. An end of the junction does not agree with germline; a read error may underlie this. This sequence joins TRBV2 and TRBJ1-5; a possible D gene is TRBD1 (5 bases). This CDR3 is built from 13 residues. Germline-derived CDR1 and CDR2 are SNHLY and FYNNEI. In nucleotides, the CDR3 is TGTGCCAGCCGAGGGCAGGGCGATCATCCCCAGCATTTT. Translating gives CASRGQGDHPQHF.

The J gene is TRBJ1-1, the V gene TRBV10-3, with D tentatively TRBD1 (5 bases). V lost 3 bases and J 1 base, leaving 15 bases between the germline ends. Germline values: CDR1 ENHRY, CDR2 SYGVKD. The length of the CDR3 is 16 residues. CDR3 protein: CAISESQGERNTEAFF. The DNA for the CDR3 is TGTGCCATCAGTGAAAGTCAGGGCGAAAGGAACACTGAAGCTTTCTTT.

The V and J genes are TRBV12-3 or TRBV12-4 and TRBJ2-2, with TRBD2 as a possible D gene (6 bases). V was trimmed by 7 bases and J by 4 bases, leaving 19 bases between them. CDR3 length: 16 amino acids. This chain's CDR3 is CASTTRRGRITGELFF. Written as DNA, the CDR3 is TGTGCCAGCACCACCAGGAGGGGCCGAATCACCGGGGAGCTGTTTTTT.

The chain uses TRBV5-1 and TRBJ2-2; D remains unclear. CDR1 and CDR2 (germline): SGHRS, YFSETQ. The CDR3 length is 13 residues. Trimming removed 9 bases from V and 3 bases from J, with 12 bases in between. CDR3 sequence reads: CATQASYTGELFF. CDR3 coding DNA: TGCGCCACCCAGGCATCGTACACCGGGGAGCTGTTTTTT.

This clonotype was detected a few times. The J gene is TRBJ2-1, the V gene TRBV29-1; D is perhaps TRBD1 (6 bases). V was pared by 4 bases and J by 5 bases, with 12 bases between. The CDR3 extends over 13 amino acids. Per germline, CDR1 SQVTM and CDR2 ANQGSEA. The CDR3 spells CSVAQGSNNEQFF. CDR3 sequence (DNA): TGCAGCGTTGCGCAGGGGAGCAACAATGAGCAGTTCTTC.

A few counts support this clonotype. The chain combines TRBV3-1 with TRBJ2-5; no clear D gene. The CDR3 spans 13 residues. The germline CDR1 and CDR2 sequences are LGHDT and YNNKEL (reference sequence). The V end was cut by 1 base, the J end by 5 bases, with 8 bases between. CDR3 sequence: CASSQASDETQYF. The CDR3 nucleotides are TGTGCCAGCAGCCAAGCCAGCGACGAGACCCAGTACTTC.

This clonotype was observed at least ten times. The chain joins TRBV6-6 to TRBJ2-7; D is undetermined. The germline gives CDR1 MNHNY, CDR2 SVGAGI (reference sequence). The CDR3 is 15 residues long. The V end lost 0 bases, the J end lost 3 bases, and 12 bases lay between the germline ends. CDR3 nucleotides: TGTGCCAGCAGTTACTCGGCCCCTCAAAACTACGAGCAGTACTTC. Encoded protein: CASSYSAPQNYEQYF.

The V and J genes are TRBV19 and TRBJ1-5, with D maybe TRBD1 (5 bases). Looked up from germline, CDR1 is LNHDA and CDR2 is SQIVND (reference sequence). Trimming removed 3 bases from V and 9 bases from J, with 18 bases in between. The CDR3 covers 15 residues. The CDR3 coding sequence is TGTGCCAGTAGTATGTGGCAGGGTCGACTCATGCCCCAGCATTTT. Translation gives CASSMWQGRLMPQHF.

The CDR3 bases are TGTGCCAGCAGCGTAGCTGTGGGAGGCTCACCCCTCCACTTT. Translation gives CASSVAVGGSPLHF. The rearrangement joins TRBV9 to TRBJ1-6; no clear D gene. The ends were cut back, 0 bases at V and 10 bases at J, with 11 bases in the middle. CDR3 length: 14 residues. From germline, CDR1 is SGDLS and CDR2 YYNGEE.

This clonotype has just a few counts. The chain links TRBV6-2 or TRBV6-3 to TRBJ2-2; TRBD2 might be the D (5 bases). V lost 6 bases and J lost 4, with 12 bases in between. The CDR3 consists of 14 residues. Germline V CDR1 and CDR2: MNHEY, SVGEGT. The CDR3 sequence is CASSRGLPTGELFF. DNA of the CDR3: TGTGCCAGCAGCCGCGGACTCCCCACCGGGGAGCTGTTTTTT.

This clonotype has only a few counts. The chain combines TRBV3-1 with TRBJ1-1, with TRBD1 matching 7 bases. Unmatched junction bases numbered 8, after V lost 4 bases and J lost 3 bases. Germline CDR1 reads LGHDT; CDR2 reads YNNKEL (reference sequence). This CDR3 is 15 amino acids long. The CDR3 sequence is CASSLGAGGDTEAFF. In DNA, the CDR3 is TGTGCCAGCAGCCTAGGGGCAGGGGGGGACACTGAAGCTTTCTTT.

Worth noting for this clonotype: Relative to the germline gene, one junction end is altered; a read error may explain this. The genes are TRBV6-5 and TRBJ2-1; TRBD2 agrees at 14 bases. The germline V gene has CDR1 MNHEY and CDR2 SVGAGI. CDR3 size: 15 residues. CDR3 loop: CASSWTSGGHNEQFF. The DNA of the CDR3 is TGTGCCAGCAGTTGGACTAGCGGGGGGCACAACGAGCAGTTCTTC.

This chain uses TRBV2 with TRBJ1-6; a weak D match, TRBD1 (6 bases). CDR3 size: 14 residues. The germline V and J ends were trimmed by 6 bases and 8 bases, with 14 bases remaining between them. Looked up from germline, CDR1 is SNHLY and CDR2 is FYNNEI. CDR3: CASSATGVYSPLHF. CDR3 bases: TGTGCCAGCAGCGCGACAGGAGTATATTCACCCCTCCACTTT.